This T cell receptor beta chain was captured by sequencing in a study of blood T cell repertoires in COVID-19 (dated by TCRdb to 2018 to 2021). About the full investigation: The collaborator samples originated in the United States, Italy and Spain and spanned the acute and convalescent phases of COVID-19. The material from the prospective study consisted of cDNA or gDNA derived from T cells, B-cell-depleted T cells, or PBMCs. The dataset comprised deeply sampled blood TCRbeta repertoires from subjects exposed to, actively infected with, or recovered from COVID-19. The repertoires were made available in a free public database intended to serve as a resource for research on the immune response to SARS-CoV-2. The samples were drawn from two sources: the first 160 participants of the ongoing ImmuneRACE study, and 1,000 to 1,500 subjects contributed by 6 global collaborators. Sample metadata almost always included a de-identified subject ID, COVID-19 status, age in years and sex. Where available, HLA class I and class II types were taken from metadata supplied by the sample provider and were not determined by assay-based typing.

Whole blood was collected in K2EDTA tubes by collaborating institutions according to the institutions' own protocols. For TCRbeta analysis, collaborators shipped samples in one of three forms: frozen whole blood, isolated PBMCs, or DNA extracted from either of those sample types. Concerning this clone: It has no known antigen specificity. Base qualities are not recorded, but no much larger clone differs from it by a single base.

Via the germline V gene, CDR1 is MDHEN and CDR2 SYDVKM. The CDR3, cysteine through phenylalanine, is 15 amino acids long. The only DNA kept is the CDR3, 45 bases in frame from the first base. V is trimmed back by 4 bases and J by 3 bases, and the junction contains 4 bases that no gene match accounts for. TCRbeta CDR3 regions were amplified from genomic DNA by means of the immunoSEQ Assay, a bias-controlled multiplex PCR. The source study handled its data this way. The number of nucleated cells in each sample was estimated from the amplification of reference gene primers within the assay. To quantify the absolute abundance of each unique TCRbeta CDR3 rearrangement, sequence reads were collapsed and filtered. For each sample, productive Simpson clonality was calculated as the square root of Simpson's diversity index across productive rearrangements. Entries here come from immuneACCESS through TCRdb and include only in-frame sequences with V and J called. Some clones fail to appear in such tables; in the studies checked, an unresolved V gene covers under half of the shortfall, and the cause of the remainder is unknown. That table is the source of V, J and clone size, and D and trimming were worked out from the DNA. The sample yields 65,000 to 85,000 clones; 87% were counted once. The top ten clonotypes cover roughly 10% of the sample.

The full study reports these points: The amount of clinical and demographic metadata varied by source and participant and was provided uncurated.

This clonotype was obtained from a woman aged 18 to 35 with acute or convalescent COVID-19. The rearrangement combines TRBV28 with TRBJ2-1; the junction holds 9 bases that match TRBD2. Source material: peripheral blood. The sequenced DNA: TGTGCCAGCAGTTCCATAGCGGGAGACTACAATGAGCAGTTCTTC. This codes for CASSSIAGDYNEQFF.